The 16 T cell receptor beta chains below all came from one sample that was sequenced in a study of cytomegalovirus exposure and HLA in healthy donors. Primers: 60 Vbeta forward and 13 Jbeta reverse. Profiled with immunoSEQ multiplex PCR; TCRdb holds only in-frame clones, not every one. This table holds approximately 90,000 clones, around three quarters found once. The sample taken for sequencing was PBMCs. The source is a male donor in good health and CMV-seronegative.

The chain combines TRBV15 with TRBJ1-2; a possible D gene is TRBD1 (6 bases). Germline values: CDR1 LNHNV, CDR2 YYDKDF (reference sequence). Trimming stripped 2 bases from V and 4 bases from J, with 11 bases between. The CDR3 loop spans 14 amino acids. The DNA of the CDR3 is TGTGCCACCAGCAGACAGGGGTTAGGCTATGGCTACACCTTC. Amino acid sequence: CATSRQGLGYGYTF.

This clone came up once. In DNA form, the CDR3 reads TGTGCCAGCAGCACATCCACAGGGCTCGGCTACACCTTC. Amino acid sequence: CASSTSTGLGYTF. This chain uses TRBV7-2 with TRBJ1-2, with D maybe TRBD1 (6 bases). This CDR3 region has 13 residues. CDR1 is SGHTA, CDR2 FQGNSA, per germline. Between the trimmed V and J ends, which lost 5 bases and 8 bases, there was a span of 15 bases.

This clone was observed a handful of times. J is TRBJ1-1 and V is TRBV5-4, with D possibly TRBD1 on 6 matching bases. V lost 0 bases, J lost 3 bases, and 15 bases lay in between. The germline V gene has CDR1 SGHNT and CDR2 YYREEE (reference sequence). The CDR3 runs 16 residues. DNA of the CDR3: TGTGCCAGCAGCTTGGCGCAGGGGAGGGGGGACACTGAAGCTTTCTTT. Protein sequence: CASSLAQGRGDTEAFF.

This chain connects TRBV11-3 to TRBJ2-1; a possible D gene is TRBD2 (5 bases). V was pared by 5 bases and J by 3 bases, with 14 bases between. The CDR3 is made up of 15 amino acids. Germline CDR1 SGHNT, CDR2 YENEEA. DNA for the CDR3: TGTGCCAGCAGCGAGACTGGGAGCCACTACAATGAGCAGTTCTTC. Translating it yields CASSETGSHYNEQFF. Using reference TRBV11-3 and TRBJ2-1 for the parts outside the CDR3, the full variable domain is EAGVVQSPRYKIIEKKQPVAFWCNPISGHNTLYWYLQNLGQGPELLIRYENEEAVDDSQLPKDRFSAERLKGVDSTLKIQPAELGDSAVYLCASSETGSHYNEQFFGPGTRLTVL.

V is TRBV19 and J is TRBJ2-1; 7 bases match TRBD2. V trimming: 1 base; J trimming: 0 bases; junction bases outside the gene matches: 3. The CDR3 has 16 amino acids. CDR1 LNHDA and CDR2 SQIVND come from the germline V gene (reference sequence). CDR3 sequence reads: CASSIGGRSSYNEQFF. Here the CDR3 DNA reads TGTGCCAGTAGTATAGGCGGGAGAAGCTCCTACAATGAGCAGTTCTTC.

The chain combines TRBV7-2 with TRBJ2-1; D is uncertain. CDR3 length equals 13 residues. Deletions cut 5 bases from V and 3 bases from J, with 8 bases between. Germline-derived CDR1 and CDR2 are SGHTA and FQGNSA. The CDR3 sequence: CASSPRSYNEQFF. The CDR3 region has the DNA TGTGCCAGCAGCCCCCGGAGCTACAATGAGCAGTTCTTC. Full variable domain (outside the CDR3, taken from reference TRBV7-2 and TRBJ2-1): GAGVSQSPSNKVTEKGKDVELRCDPISGHTALYWYRQSLGQGLEFLIYFQGNSAPDKSGLPSDRFSAERTGGSVSTLTIQRTQQEDSAVYLCASSPRSYNEQFFGPGTRLTVL.

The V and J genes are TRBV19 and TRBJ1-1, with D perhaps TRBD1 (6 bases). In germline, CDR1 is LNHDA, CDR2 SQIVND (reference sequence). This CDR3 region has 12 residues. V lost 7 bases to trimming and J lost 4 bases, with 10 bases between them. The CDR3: CASTDRLTEAFF. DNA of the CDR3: TGTGCCAGTACGGACAGACTCACTGAAGCTTTCTTT.

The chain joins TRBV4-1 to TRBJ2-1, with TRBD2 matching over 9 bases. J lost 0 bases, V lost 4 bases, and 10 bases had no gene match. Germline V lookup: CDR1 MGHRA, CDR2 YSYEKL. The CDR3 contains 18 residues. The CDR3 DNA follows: TGCGCCAGCAGCCGAACGAGCGGGGGGCCGAGCTCCTACAATGAGCAGTTCTTC. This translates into CASSRTSGGPSSYNEQFF.

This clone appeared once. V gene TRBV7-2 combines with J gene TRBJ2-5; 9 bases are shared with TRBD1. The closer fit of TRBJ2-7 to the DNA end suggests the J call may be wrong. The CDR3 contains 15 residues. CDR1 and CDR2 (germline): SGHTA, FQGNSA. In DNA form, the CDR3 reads TGTGCCAGCAGCCGAGCCCCGGGACAGGGTGGCGAGCAGTACTTC. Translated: CASSRAPGQGGEQYF.

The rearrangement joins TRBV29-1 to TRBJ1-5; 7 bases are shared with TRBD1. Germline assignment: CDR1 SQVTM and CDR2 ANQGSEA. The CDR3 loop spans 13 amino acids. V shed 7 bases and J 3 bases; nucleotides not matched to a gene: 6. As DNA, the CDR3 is TGCAGCGCCGGGACAGATCCCAATCAGCCCCAGCATTTT. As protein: CSAGTDPNQPQHF. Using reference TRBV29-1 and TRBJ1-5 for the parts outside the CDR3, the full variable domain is SAVISQKPSRDICQRGTSLTIQCQVDSQVTMMFWYRQQPGQSLTLIATANQGSEATYESGFVIDKFPISRPNLTFSTLTVSNMSPEDSSIYLCSAGTDPNQPQHFGDGTRLSIL.

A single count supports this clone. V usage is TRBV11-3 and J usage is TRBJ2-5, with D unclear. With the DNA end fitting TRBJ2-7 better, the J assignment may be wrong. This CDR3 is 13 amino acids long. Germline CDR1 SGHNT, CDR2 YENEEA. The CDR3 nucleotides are TGTGCCAGCAGCTTCGGCAGGAATTACGAGCAGTACTTC. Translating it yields CASSFGRNYEQYF.

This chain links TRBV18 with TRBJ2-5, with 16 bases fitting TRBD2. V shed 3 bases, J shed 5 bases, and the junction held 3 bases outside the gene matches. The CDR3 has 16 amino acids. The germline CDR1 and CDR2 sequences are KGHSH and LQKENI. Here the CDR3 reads CASSPPGLAGGETQYF. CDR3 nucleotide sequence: TGTGCCAGCTCACCTCCGGGACTAGCGGGAGGGGAGACCCAGTACTTC.

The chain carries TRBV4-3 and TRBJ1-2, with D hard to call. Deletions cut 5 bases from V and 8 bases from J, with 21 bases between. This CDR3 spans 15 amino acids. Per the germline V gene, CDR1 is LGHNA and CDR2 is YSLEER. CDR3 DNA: TGCGCCAGCAGCTCAGCCGGGTCTCTAGCTAGAGGCTACACCTTC. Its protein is CASSSAGSLARGYTF.

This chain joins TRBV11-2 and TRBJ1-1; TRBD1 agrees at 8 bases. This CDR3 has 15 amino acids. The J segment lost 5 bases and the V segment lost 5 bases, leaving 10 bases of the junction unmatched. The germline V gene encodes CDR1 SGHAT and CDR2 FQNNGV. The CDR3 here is CASSPRGRGFTEAFF. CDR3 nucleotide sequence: TGTGCCAGCAGCCCCAGGGGGCGGGGGTTTACTGAAGCTTTCTTT.

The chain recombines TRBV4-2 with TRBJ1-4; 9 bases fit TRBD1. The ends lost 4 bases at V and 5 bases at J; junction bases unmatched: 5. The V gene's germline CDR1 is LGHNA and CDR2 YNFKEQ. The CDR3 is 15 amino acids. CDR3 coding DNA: TGTGCCAGCAGCCTAAGGGGGACAGGGAATGAAAAACTGTTTTTT. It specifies CASSLRGTGNEKLFF.

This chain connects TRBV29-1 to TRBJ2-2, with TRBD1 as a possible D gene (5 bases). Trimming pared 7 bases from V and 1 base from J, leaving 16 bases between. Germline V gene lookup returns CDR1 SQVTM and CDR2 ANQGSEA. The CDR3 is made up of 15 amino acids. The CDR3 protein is CSALSRRENTGELFF. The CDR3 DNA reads TGCAGCGCGTTATCCCGCAGGGAGAACACCGGGGAGCTGTTTTTT.